The sequence of this T cell receptor beta chain was determined in a study of CD8 T cells in Susac syndrome. V lost 7 bases and J lost 5; bases outside the gene matches: 11. The CDR3 spans 16 residues. Germline V lookup: CDR1 MNHEY, CDR2 SMNVEV (reference sequence). Under recently defined diagnostic criteria, the patients with Susac syndrome qualified as having definite or probable disease. After extraction with the RNeasy kit, about 0.5 to 1 ug of the RNA was reverse transcribed using random hexamers. TCRdb called the immunoSEQ multiplex PCR reads again in MiXCR, with one record for every CDR3 protein. The sample yields 150,000 to 200,000 distinct CDR3 sequences, 85% to 95% seen once.

The chain carries TRBV27 and TRBJ2-1; TRBD2 agrees at 10 bases. Sequenced input: CD8+ T cells from PBMCs. The receptor was derived from a human donor with Susac syndrome. CDR3 sequence reads: CASTNLLAGINNEQFF. Here the CDR3 DNA reads TGTGCCAGCACGAACCTACTAGCGGGGATCAACAATGAGCAGTTCTTC.